The rows below give T cell receptor beta chains drawn from one sample of a study of identical twins. Using its own MiXCR run on the 5' RACE reads, TCRdb lists one record per CDR3 protein. The profile shows 300,000 to 400,000 distinct CDR3 sequences, over 9% of them singletons. These data were likewise used in another study, on yellow fever vaccine responses in identical twins.

The sample consisted of CD8+ T cells sorted from blood. The receptors shown here come from a woman younger than 35 in good health. CDR3s include the opening cysteine and the closing phenylalanine or tryptophan. The D gene is left open where the match is weak. Clone size, where shown, is once, few, many, or a class for clones that have expanded.

d_gene,j_gene,v_gene,abundance,CDR3aa,CDR3nt
TRBD2,TRBJ2-3,TRBV4-1,few,CASSQVVAGADTQYF,TGCGCCAGCAGCCAGGTAGTAGCGGGGGCAGATACGCAGTATTTT
.,TRBJ2-5,TRBV10-3,.,CAISEPGGGQETQYF,TGTGCCATCAGTGAGCCAGGGGGGGGGCAAGAGACCCAGTACTTC
.,TRBJ2-6,TRBV27,.,CASSSSVGSGANVLTF,TGTGCCAGCAGTTCCTCGGTGGGCTCTGGGGCCAACGTCCTGACTTTC
TRBD2,TRBJ2-5,TRBV6-5,.,CASSFGGAGSQYF,TGTGCCAGCAGTTTCGGGGGGGCCGGGTCCCAGTACTTC
TRBD2,TRBJ2-7,TRBV5-1,many,CASSLDSDSSGYPYEQYF,TGCGCCAGCAGTTTGGATTCGGATTCTAGCGGCTATCCCTACGAGCAGTACTTC
TRBD2,TRBJ2-1,TRBV29-1,.,CSAYGPAGDRSYNEQFF,TGCAGCGCCTATGGACCAGCGGGAGATAGGTCCTACAATGAGCAGTTCTTC
TRBD2,TRBJ2-3,TRBV3-1,few,CASSSTSGRSRTDTQYF,TGTGCCAGCAGCTCCACTAGCGGGAGATCTCGCACAGATACGCAGTATTTT
.,TRBJ2-3,TRBV6-5,.,CASSYSMGGNTDTQYF,TGTGCCAGCAGTTACTCGATGGGGGGAAACACAGATACGCAGTATTTT
.,TRBJ2-1,TRBV27,.,CASSLVGFDEQFF,TGTGCCAGCAGTTTAGTAGGGTTCGATGAGCAGTTCTTC
TRBD2,TRBJ2-3,TRBV6-1,many,CASSEVTSGPDTQYF,TGTGCCAGCAGTGAAGTGACTAGCGGCCCAGATACGCAGTATTTT